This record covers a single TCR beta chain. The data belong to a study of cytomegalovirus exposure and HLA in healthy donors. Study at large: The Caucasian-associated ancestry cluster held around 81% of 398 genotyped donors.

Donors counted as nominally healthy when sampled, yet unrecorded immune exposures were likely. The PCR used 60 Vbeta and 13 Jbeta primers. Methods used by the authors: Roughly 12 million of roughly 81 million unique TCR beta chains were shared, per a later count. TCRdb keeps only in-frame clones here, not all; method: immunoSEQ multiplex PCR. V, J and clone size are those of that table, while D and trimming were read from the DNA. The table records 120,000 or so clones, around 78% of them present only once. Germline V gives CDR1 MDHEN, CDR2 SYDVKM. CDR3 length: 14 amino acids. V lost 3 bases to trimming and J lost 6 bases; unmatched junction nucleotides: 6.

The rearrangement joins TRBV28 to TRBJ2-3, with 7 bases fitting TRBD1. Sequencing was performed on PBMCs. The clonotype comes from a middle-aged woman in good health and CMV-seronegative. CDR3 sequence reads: CASSLGTGADTQYF. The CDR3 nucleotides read TGTGCCAGCAGTTTGGGAACAGGGGCGGATACGCAGTATTTT.